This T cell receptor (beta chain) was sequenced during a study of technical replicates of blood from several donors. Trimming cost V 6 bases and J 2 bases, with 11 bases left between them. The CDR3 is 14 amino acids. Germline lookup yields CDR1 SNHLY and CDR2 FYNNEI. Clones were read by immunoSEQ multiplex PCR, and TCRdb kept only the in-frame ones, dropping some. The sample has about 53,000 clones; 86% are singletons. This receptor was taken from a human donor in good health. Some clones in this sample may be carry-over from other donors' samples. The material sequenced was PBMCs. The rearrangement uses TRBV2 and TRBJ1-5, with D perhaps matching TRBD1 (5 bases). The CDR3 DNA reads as TGTGCCAGCAGCCCCAGGGTTGGCAATCAGCCCCAGCATTTT. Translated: CASSPRVGNQPQHF.